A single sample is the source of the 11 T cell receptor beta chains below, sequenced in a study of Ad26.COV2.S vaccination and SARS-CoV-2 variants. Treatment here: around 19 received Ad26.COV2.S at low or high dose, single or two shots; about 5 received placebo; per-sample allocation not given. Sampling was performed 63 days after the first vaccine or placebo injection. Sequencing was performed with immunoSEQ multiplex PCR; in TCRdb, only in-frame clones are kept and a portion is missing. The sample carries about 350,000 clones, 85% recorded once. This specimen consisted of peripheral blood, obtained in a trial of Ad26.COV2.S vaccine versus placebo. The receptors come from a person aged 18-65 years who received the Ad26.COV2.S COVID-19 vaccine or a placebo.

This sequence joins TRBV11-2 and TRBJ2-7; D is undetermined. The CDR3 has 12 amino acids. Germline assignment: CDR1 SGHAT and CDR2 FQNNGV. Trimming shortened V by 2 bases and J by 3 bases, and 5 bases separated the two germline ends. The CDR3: CASSLSNYEQYF. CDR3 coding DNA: TGTGCCAGCAGCTTATCTAACTACGAGCAGTACTTC.

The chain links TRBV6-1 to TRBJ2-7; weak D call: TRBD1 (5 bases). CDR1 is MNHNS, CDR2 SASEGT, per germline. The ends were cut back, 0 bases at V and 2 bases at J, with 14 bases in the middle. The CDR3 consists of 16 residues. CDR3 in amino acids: CASSEARGYPTYEQYF. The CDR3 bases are TGTGCCAGCAGTGAAGCAAGGGGTTACCCCACCTACGAGCAGTACTTC.

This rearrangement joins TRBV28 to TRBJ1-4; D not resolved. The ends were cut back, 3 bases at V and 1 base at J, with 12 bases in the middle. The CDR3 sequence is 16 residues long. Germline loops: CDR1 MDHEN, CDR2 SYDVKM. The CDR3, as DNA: TGTGCCAGCAGTTTTGTGGGAGCTTTAACTAATGAAAAACTGTTTTTT. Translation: CASSFVGALTNEKLFF. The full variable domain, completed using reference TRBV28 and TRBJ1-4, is DVKVTQSSRYLVKRTGEKVFLECVQDMDHENMFWYRQDPGLGLRLIYFSYDVKMKEKGDIPEGYSVSREKKERFSLILESASTNQTSMYLCASSFVGALTNEKLFFGSGTQLSVL.

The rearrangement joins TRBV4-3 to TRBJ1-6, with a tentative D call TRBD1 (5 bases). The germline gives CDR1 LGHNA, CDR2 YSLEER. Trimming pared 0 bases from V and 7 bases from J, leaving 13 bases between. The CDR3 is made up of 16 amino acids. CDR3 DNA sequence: TGCGCCAGCAGCCAAGAAAAAGGGGCCGTAAATTCACCCCTCCACTTT. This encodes CASSQEKGAVNSPLHF.

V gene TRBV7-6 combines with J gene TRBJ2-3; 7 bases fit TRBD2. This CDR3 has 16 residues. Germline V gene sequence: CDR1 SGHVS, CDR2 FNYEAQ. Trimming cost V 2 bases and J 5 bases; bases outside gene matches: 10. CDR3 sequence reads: CASSLMAGVPQDTQYF. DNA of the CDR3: TGTGCCAGCAGCTTAATGGCGGGAGTTCCCCAAGATACGCAGTATTTT.

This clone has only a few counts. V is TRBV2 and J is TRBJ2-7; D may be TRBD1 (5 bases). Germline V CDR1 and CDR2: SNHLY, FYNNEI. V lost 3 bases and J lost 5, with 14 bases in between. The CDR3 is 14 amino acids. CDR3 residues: CASSESQERNEQYF. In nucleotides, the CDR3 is TGTGCCAGCAGTGAGTCACAGGAGAGGAACGAGCAGTACTTC.

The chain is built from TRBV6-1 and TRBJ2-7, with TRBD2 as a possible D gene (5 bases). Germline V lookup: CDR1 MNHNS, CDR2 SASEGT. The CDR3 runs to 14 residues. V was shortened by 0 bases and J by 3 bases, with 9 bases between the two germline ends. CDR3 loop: CASSEAGGYYEQYF. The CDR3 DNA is TGTGCCAGCAGTGAAGCAGGCGGGTACTACGAGCAGTACTTC.

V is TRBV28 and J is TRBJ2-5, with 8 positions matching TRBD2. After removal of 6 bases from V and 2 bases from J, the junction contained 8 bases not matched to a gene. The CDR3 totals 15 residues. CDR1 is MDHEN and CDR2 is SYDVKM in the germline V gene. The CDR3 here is CASSFSGGRQETQYF. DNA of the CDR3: TGTGCCAGCAGCTTCAGCGGGGGCAGACAAGAGACCCAGTACTTC.

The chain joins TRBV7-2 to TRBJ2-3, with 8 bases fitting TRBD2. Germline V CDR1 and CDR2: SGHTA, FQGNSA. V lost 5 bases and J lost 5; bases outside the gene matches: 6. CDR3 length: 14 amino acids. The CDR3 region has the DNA TGTGCCAGCAGCCTCGGACTAGCCCGAGATACGCAGTATTTT. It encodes CASSLGLARDTQYF. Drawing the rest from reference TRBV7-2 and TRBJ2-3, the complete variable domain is GAGVSQSPSNKVTEKGKDVELRCDPISGHTALYWYRQSLGQGLEFLIYFQGNSAPDKSGLPSDRFSAERTGGSVSTLTIQRTQQEDSAVYLCASSLGLARDTQYFGPGTRLTVL.

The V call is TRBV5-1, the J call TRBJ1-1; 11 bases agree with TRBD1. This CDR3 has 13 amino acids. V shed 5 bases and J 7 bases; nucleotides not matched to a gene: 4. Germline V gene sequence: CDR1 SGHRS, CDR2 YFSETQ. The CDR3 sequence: CASSWTGGGEAFF. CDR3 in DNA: TGCGCCAGCAGTTGGACAGGGGGCGGTGAAGCTTTCTTT.

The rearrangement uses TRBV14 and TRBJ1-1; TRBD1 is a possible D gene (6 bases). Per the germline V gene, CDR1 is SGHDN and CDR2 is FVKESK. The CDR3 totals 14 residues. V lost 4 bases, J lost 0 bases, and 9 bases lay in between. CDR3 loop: CASSPGQLNTEAFF. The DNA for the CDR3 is TGTGCCAGCAGCCCGGGACAACTGAACACTGAAGCTTTCTTT.